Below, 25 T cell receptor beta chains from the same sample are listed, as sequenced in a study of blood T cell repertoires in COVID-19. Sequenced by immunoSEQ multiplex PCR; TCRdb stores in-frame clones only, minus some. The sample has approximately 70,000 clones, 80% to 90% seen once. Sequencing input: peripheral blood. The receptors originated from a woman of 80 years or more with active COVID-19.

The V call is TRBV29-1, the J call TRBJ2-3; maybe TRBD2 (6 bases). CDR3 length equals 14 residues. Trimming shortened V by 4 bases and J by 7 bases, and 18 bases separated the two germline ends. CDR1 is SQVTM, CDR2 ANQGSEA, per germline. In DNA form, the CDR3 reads TGCAGCGTTGTGGGGGGTACGACGCTCAATACGCAGTATTTT. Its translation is CSVVGGTTLNTQYF.

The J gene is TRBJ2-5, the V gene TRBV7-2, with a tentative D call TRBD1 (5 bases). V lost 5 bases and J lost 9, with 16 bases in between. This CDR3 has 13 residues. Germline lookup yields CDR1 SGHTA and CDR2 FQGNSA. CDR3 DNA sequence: TGTGCCAGCAGCCCATATCCAGGCAGGGCCCAGTACTTC. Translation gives CASSPYPGRAQYF.

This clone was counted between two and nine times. CDR3 DNA sequence: TGTGCCAGTAGTATTCGGCCGGGGGACAGGGGGCTCGGGAACACTGAAGCTTTCTTT. It is translated as CASSIRPGDRGLGNTEAFF. The chain recombines TRBV19 with TRBJ1-1; TRBD1 agrees at 12 bases. The CDR3 has 19 amino acids. In germline, CDR1 is LNHDA, CDR2 SQIVND (reference sequence). Unmatched junction bases numbered 12, after V lost 3 bases and J lost 1 base.

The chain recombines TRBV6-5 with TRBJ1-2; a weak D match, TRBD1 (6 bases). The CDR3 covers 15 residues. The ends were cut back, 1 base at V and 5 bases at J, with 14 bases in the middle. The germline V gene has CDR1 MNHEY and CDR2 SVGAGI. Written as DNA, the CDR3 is TGTGCCAGCAGTTACTATGTACAACAGGGATATGGCTACACCTTC. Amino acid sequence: CASSYYVQQGYGYTF.

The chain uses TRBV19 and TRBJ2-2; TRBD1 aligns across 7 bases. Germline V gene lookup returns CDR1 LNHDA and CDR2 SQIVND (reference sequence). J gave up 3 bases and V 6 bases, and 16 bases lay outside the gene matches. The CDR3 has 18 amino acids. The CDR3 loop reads CASSDGTAFRSYTGELFF. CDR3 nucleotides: TGTGCCAGTAGCGACGGGACAGCCTTTAGAAGCTACACCGGGGAGCTGTTTTTT.

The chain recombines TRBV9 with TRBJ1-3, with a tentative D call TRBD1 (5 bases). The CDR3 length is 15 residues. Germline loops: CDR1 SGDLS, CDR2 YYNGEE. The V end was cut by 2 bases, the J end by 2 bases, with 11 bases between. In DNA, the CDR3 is TGTGCCAGCAGCGTGGCGGGGGTTCCTGGAAACACCATATATTTT. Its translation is CASSVAGVPGNTIYF.

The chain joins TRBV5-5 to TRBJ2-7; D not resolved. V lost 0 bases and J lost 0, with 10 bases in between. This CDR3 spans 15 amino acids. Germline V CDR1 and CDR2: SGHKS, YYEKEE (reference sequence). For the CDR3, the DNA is TGTGCCAGCAGCTTGGACGCTAATCCCTCCTACGAGCAGTACTTC. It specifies CASSLDANPSYEQYF.

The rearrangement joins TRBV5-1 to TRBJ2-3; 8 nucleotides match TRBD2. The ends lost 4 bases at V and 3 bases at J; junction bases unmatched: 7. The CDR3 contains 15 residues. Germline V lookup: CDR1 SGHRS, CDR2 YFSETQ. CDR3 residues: CASSPSLAETDTQYF. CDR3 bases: TGCGCCAGCAGCCCCTCACTAGCGGAGACAGATACGCAGTATTTT.

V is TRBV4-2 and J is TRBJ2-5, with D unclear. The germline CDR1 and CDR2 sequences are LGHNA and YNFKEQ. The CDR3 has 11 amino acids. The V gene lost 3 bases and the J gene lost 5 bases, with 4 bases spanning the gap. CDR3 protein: CASSHRETQYF. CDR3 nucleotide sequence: TGTGCCAGCAGCCACCGGGAGACCCAGTACTTC.

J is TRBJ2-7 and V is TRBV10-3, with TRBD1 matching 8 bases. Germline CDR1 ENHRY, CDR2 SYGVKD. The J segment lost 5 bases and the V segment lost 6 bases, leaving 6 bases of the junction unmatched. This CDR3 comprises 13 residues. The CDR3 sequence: CAISEGQDNEQYF. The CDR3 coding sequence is TGTGCCATCAGCGAGGGACAGGACAACGAGCAGTACTTC.

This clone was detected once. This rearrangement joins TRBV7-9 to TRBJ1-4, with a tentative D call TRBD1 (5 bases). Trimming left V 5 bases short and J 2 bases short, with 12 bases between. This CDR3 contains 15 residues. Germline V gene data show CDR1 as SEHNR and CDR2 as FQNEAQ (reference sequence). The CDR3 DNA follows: TGTGCCAGCAGCGCCCACGGGACTACTAATGAAAAACTGTTTTTT. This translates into CASSAHGTTNEKLFF.

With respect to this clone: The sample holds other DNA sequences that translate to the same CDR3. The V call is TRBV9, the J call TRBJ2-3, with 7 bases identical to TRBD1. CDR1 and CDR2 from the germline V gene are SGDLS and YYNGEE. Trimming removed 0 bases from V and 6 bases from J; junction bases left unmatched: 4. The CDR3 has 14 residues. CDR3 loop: CASSVGRGTDTQYF. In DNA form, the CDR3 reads TGTGCCAGCAGCGTAGGCAGGGGGACGGATACGCAGTATTTT.

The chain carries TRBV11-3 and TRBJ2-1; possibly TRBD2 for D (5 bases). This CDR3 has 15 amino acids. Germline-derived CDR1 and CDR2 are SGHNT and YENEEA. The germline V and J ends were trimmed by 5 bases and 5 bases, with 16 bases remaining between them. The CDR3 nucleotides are TGTGCCAGCAGCAAGGGCGTTAGCGACAACAATGAGCAGTTCTTC. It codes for CASSKGVSDNNEQFF.

The CDR3 DNA reads TGCGCCAGCAGCCCAAACCCACCCGGTCGCGAGCAGTACTTC. Residues: CASSPNPPGREQYF. This chain links TRBV5-1 with TRBJ2-7; D is uncertain. V lost 4 bases to trimming and J lost 6 bases, with 17 bases between them. The germline gives CDR1 SGHRS, CDR2 YFSETQ. The CDR3 runs 14 residues.

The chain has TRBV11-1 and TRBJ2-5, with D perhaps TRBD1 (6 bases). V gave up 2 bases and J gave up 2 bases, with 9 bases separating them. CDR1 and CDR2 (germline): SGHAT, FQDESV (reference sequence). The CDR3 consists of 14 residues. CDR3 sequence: CASSLFQGQETQYF. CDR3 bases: TGTGCCAGCAGCTTATTCCAGGGGCAAGAGACCCAGTACTTC. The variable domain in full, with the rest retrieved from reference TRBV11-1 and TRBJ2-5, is EAEVAQSPRYKITEKSQAVAFWCDPISGHATLYWYRQILGQGPELLVQFQDESVVDDSQLPKDRFSAERLKGVDSTLKIQPAELGDSAMYLCASSLFQGQETQYFGPGTRLLVL.

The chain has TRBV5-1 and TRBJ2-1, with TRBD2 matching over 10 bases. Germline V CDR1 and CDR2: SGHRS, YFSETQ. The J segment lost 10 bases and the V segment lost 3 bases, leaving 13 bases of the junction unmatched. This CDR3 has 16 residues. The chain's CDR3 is CASSSRVTSGQGEQFF. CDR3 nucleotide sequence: TGCGCCAGCAGCTCCCGGGTGACTAGCGGGCAAGGCGAGCAGTTCTTC.

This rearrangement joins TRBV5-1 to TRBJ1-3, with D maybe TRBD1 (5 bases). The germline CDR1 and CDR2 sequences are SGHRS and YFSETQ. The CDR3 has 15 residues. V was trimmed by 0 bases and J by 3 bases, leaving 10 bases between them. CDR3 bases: TGCGCCAGCAGCTTGGAGGGGACTGATGGAAACACCATATATTTT. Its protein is CASSLEGTDGNTIYF.

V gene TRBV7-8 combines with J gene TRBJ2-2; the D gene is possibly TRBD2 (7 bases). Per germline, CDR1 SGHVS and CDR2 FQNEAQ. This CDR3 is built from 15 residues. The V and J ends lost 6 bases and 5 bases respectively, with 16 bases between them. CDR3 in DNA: TGTGCCAGCAGATTTAGGGGGGGTTTTACCGGGGAGCTGTTTTTT. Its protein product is CASRFRGGFTGELFF.

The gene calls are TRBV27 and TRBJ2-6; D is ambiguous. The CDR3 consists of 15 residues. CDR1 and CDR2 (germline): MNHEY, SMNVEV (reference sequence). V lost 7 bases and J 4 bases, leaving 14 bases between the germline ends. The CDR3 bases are TGTGCCAGCAAATCTCCCGGGTCCGGGGCCAACGTCCTGACTTTC. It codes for CASKSPGSGANVLTF.

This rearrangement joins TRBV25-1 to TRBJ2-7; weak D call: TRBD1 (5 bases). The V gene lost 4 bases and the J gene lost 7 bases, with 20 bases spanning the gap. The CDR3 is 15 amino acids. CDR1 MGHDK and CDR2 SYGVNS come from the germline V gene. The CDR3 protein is CASSGPRKGPAEQYF. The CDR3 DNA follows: TGTGCCAGCAGTGGACCCAGAAAGGGGCCCGCTGAGCAGTACTTC.

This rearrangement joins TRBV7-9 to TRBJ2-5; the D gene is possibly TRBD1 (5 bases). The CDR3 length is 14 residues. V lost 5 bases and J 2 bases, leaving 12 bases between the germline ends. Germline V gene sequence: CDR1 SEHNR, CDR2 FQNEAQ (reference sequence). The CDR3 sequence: CASSPLRQQETQYF. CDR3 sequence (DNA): TGTGCCAGCAGCCCCCTACGACAGCAAGAGACCCAGTACTTC.

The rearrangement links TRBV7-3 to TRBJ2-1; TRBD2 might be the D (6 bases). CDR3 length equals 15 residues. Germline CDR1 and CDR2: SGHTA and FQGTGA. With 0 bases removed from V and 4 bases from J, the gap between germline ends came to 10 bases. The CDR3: CASSLTASEYNEQFF. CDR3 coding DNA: TGTGCCAGCAGCTTAACCGCTAGCGAATACAATGAGCAGTTCTTC.

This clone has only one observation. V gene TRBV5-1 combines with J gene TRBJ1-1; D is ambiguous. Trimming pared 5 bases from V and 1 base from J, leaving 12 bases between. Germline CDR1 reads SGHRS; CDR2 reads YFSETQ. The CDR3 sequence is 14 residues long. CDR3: CASSRDPGNTEAFF. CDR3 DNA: TGCGCCAGCAGTCGGGATCCCGGGAACACTGAAGCTTTCTTT.

Written as DNA, the CDR3 is TGTGCCAGCAGTCAGCGGGAGGGCTGGGAGACCCAGTACTTC. Protein sequence: CASSQREGWETQYF. The V gene is TRBV2, the J gene TRBJ2-5; the match to TRBD2 covers 10 bases. CDR1 is SNHLY and CDR2 is FYNNEI in the germline V gene. The V gene end was trimmed by 5 bases and the J gene end by 5 bases; junction bases not matched to a gene: 5. The CDR3 loop spans 14 amino acids.

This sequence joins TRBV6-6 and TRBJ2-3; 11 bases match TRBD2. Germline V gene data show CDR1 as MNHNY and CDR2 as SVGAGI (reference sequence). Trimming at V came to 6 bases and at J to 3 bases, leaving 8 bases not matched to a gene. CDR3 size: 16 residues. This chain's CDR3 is CASRLRTSGQTDTQYF. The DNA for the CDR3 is TGTGCCAGCAGGCTGAGGACTAGCGGGCAGACAGATACGCAGTATTTT.